One sample yielded the 2 T cell receptor beta chains listed below, sequenced in a study of cytomegalovirus exposure and HLA in healthy donors. Both 60 Vbeta primers and 13 Jbeta primers went into the PCR. Sequencing used immunoSEQ multiplex PCR; TCRdb keeps in-frame clones, though not all of them. The repertoire holds approximately 94,000 clones, with approximately 80% as singletons. The sample consisted of PBMCs. The receptors were gathered from a man aged 25 to 40 in good health and CMV-seropositive.

This clone appeared a few times. The chain joins TRBV6-6 to TRBJ1-1; D is perhaps TRBD1 (5 bases). There are 13 residues in the CDR3. Trimming pared 8 bases from V and 1 base from J, leaving 11 bases between. Germline-derived CDR1 and CDR2 are MNHNY and SVGAGI (reference sequence). CDR3 DNA: TGTGCCAGCCGAAATACAGGGAACACTGAAGCTTTCTTT. Its translation is CASRNTGNTEAFF.

CDR3: CASRPGPLPPTSYEQYV. The CDR3 DNA sequence: TGTGCCAGCAGGCCGGGTCCCCTACCCCCGACTTCCTACGAGCAGTACGTC. The gene calls are TRBV5-5 and TRBJ2-7; D not certain. The V end lost 5 bases, the J end lost 1 base, and 22 bases lay between the germline ends. This CDR3 region has 17 residues. CDR1 SGHKS and CDR2 YYEKEE come from the germline V gene (reference sequence).